Following are 23 T cell receptor beta chains from one sample sequenced in a study of shared clonotypes between healthy human individuals. Profiling relied on immunoSEQ multiplex PCR, and the TCRdb table lists in-frame clones only, not all of them. The sample yields about 2.4 million clones, roughly 93% seen once. Material: naive CD4+ T cells from PBMCs. This sample's subset: CD45RA+ positively selected. All receptors come from a man between 18 and 29 years old in good health. Some clones in this sample may be carry-over from other donors' samples.

The chain couples TRBV5-1 to TRBJ1-3; TRBD1 is a possible D gene (6 bases). Germline values: CDR1 SGHRS, CDR2 YFSETQ. V dropped 5 bases and J dropped 2 bases, with 11 bases sitting between them. The CDR3 spans 14 residues. The CDR3 is CASSKGGTGNTIYF. The DNA of the CDR3 is TGCGCCAGCAGTAAGGGGGGTACTGGAAACACCATATATTTT.

This clone has a single count. This chain uses TRBV7-2 with TRBJ1-2, with D possibly being TRBD1 (5 bases). With 5 bases removed from V and 3 bases from J, the gap between germline ends came to 13 bases. CDR1 is SGHTA and CDR2 is FQGNSA in the germline V gene. The CDR3 is made up of 14 amino acids. This CDR3 reads CASSLFGGDYGYTF. The CDR3 DNA is TGTGCCAGCAGCCTTTTCGGGGGTGACTATGGCTACACCTTC. Variable domain in full (rest from reference TRBV7-2 and TRBJ1-2): GAGVSQSPSNKVTEKGKDVELRCDPISGHTALYWYRQSLGQGLEFLIYFQGNSAPDKSGLPSDRFSAERTGGSVSTLTIQRTQQEDSAVYLCASSLFGGDYGYTFGSGTRLTVV.

The chain carries TRBV4-1 and TRBJ2-3, with D possibly TRBD2 on 6 matching bases. From germline, CDR1 is MGHRA and CDR2 YSYEKL. The CDR3 contains 15 residues. V dropped 2 bases and J dropped 0 bases, with 9 bases sitting between them. CDR3 coding DNA: TGCGCCAGCAGCCAACCGAGCGGGAGCACAGATACGCAGTATTTT. Protein product: CASSQPSGSTDTQYF.

This clone was picked up a small number of times. The chain employs TRBV4-1 and TRBJ1-1; TRBD1 is a possible D gene (5 bases). V lost 3 bases, J lost 1 base, and 12 bases lay in between. Germline V gene data show CDR1 as MGHRA and CDR2 as YSYEKL. This CDR3 is 15 amino acids long. The CDR3: CASSQQGRSNTEAFF. The CDR3 DNA reads as TGCGCCAGCAGCCAGCAGGGACGGTCGAACACTGAAGCTTTCTTT.

The V and J genes are TRBV11-2 and TRBJ2-6; D is possibly TRBD1 or TRBD2 (5 bases each). Trimming removed 5 bases from V and 2 bases from J, with 16 bases in between. This CDR3 has 17 residues. CDR1 SGHAT and CDR2 FQNNGV come from the germline V gene. The CDR3 loop reads CASSTGRGEAGANVLTF. For the CDR3, the DNA is TGTGCCAGCAGCACCGGAAGGGGAGAGGCTGGGGCCAACGTCCTGACTTTC.

The gene calls are TRBV5-1 and TRBJ2-1, with unresolved D. The CDR3 is made up of 16 amino acids. Germline V lookup: CDR1 SGHRS, CDR2 YFSETQ. The ends were cut back, 2 bases at V and 2 bases at J, with 14 bases in the middle. The CDR3 sequence: CASSFETIGPYNEQFF. DNA of the CDR3: TGCGCCAGCAGCTTCGAAACTATCGGCCCCTACAATGAGCAGTTCTTC.

V usage is TRBV2 and J usage is TRBJ2-3; D perhaps matches TRBD2 (7 bases). CDR1 and CDR2 from the germline V gene are SNHLY and FYNNEI. V was pared by 8 bases and J by 4 bases, with 16 bases between. The CDR3 sequence is 14 residues long. The DNA for the CDR3 is TGTGCCAGCTTTCCGGGGGGCGCCGCAGATACGCAGTATTTT. It translates to CASFPGGAADTQYF.

The chain is built from TRBV6-1 and TRBJ1-3, with D uncertain. Germline V gene data show CDR1 as MNHNS and CDR2 as SASEGT. V was shortened by 7 bases and J by 7 bases, with 8 bases between the two germline ends. This CDR3 has 11 amino acids. The CDR3 DNA sequence: TGTGCCAGCATCACGGGGAACACCATATATTTT. This sequence encodes CASITGNTIYF.

A remark on this clone: At the DNA level, this CDR3 is encoded by other sequences in the same sample as well. The V and J genes are TRBV7-8 and TRBJ1-2; the D is unclear. V was cut by 0 bases and J by 1 base, with 6 bases left in between. This CDR3 spans 14 amino acids. Germline CDR1 and CDR2: SGHVS and FQNEAQ. Here the CDR3 reads CASSLAGSNYGYTF. The CDR3 nucleotides read TGTGCCAGCAGCTTAGCGGGTAGTAACTATGGCTACACCTTC.

As DNA, the CDR3 is TGTGCCAGCAGCTTAGTGCTGGGTGACACTGAAGCTTTCTTT. Translating gives CASSLVLGDTEAFF. The V gene is TRBV7-6, the J gene TRBJ1-1; D is unclear. The CDR3 spans 14 residues. CDR1 and CDR2 (germline): SGHVS, FNYEAQ. The V end lost 1 base, the J end lost 3 bases, and 9 bases lay between the germline ends.

The chain links TRBV20-1 to TRBJ2-7; no reliable D call. The germline V and J ends were trimmed by 1 base and 6 bases, with 7 bases remaining between them. CDR1 DFQATT and CDR2 SNEGSKA come from the germline V gene (reference sequence). The CDR3 covers 11 residues. The CDR3 reads CSARGSLEQYF. As DNA, the CDR3 is TGCAGTGCTAGAGGTTCACTCGAGCAGTACTTC.

The V and J genes are TRBV7-2 and TRBJ2-7, with TRBD2 matching 11 bases. Germline V CDR1 and CDR2: SGHTA, FQGNSA. V was pared by 5 bases and J by 2 bases, with 5 bases of the junction left unmatched. The CDR3 runs 15 residues. The CDR3 coding sequence is TGTGCCAGCAGCCCCGGGACTAGCGGAACCTACGAGCAGTACTTC. Amino acid sequence: CASSPGTSGTYEQYF.

The J gene is TRBJ2-5, the V gene TRBV6-5; D is ambiguous. The ends were cut back, 7 bases at V and 5 bases at J, with 17 bases in the middle. The CDR3 spans 14 residues. Germline-derived CDR1 and CDR2 are MNHEY and SVGAGI. CDR3 amino acids: CASTLFAGLETQYF. As DNA, the CDR3 is TGTGCCAGCACACTCTTTGCCGGGCTGGAGACCCAGTACTTC.

The gene calls are TRBV9 and TRBJ2-3; 13 nucleotides line up with TRBD2. The CDR3 length is 17 residues. With 4 bases clipped from V and 4 bases from J, the junction kept 9 bases outside the gene matches. Germline V gene data show CDR1 as SGDLS and CDR2 as YYNGEE. CDR3 amino acids: CASSTGLAGIQADTQYF. Here the CDR3 DNA reads TGTGCCAGCAGCACGGGACTAGCGGGAATTCAGGCAGATACGCAGTATTTT.

V usage is TRBV27 and J usage is TRBJ1-4, with D unclear. The CDR3 totals 14 residues. The germline CDR1 and CDR2 sequences are MNHEY and SMNVEV (reference sequence). The V and J ends lost 0 bases and 8 bases respectively, with 10 bases between them. CDR3 DNA sequence: TGTGCCAGCAGTTTATCAGGGTTGGGGGAAAAACTGTTTTTT. Protein product: CASSLSGLGEKLFF.

Regarding this clone: This specimen includes other DNA sequences encoding the same CDR3. The rearrangement uses TRBV6-1 and TRBJ1-1, with 8 bases lining up with TRBD1. CDR1 MNHNS and CDR2 SASEGT come from the germline V gene. The CDR3 loop spans 13 amino acids. Losses at the gene ends were 4 bases for V and 4 bases for J; bases not matched to a gene: 2. In DNA form, the CDR3 reads TGTGCCAGCAGTGCACAGGGGGGCACTGAAGCTTTCTTT. This sequence encodes CASSAQGGTEAFF.

This rearrangement joins TRBV11-2 to TRBJ1-1, with D possibly matching TRBD1 (5 bases). This CDR3 contains 14 residues. V lost 6 bases, J lost 1 base, and 12 bases lay in between. Germline lookup yields CDR1 SGHAT and CDR2 FQNNGV. The CDR3 region is CASRVGAANTEAFF. Written as DNA, the CDR3 is TGTGCCAGCAGGGTTGGGGCCGCGAACACTGAAGCTTTCTTT.

With regard to this clone: At the DNA level, this CDR3 is encoded by other sequences in the same sample as well. The rearrangement uses TRBV5-1 and TRBJ2-2; TRBD1 or TRBD2 may be the D gene (5 bases each). The V and J ends lost 4 bases and 3 bases respectively, with 13 bases between them. This CDR3 region has 15 residues. Germline-derived CDR1 and CDR2 are SGHRS and YFSETQ. For the CDR3, the DNA is TGCGCCAGCAGCCCCGGGACCAGTTACACCGGGGAGCTGTTTTTT. Protein: CASSPGTSYTGELFF. Combining the CDR3 with reference TRBV5-1 and TRBJ2-2 gives the whole variable domain KAGVTQTPRYLIKTRGQQVTLSCSPISGHRSVSWYQQTPGQGLQFLFEYFSETQRNKGNFPGRFSGRQFSNSRSEMNVSTLELGDSALYLCASSPGTSYTGELFFGEGSRLTVL.

The chain combines TRBV2 with TRBJ1-1; possibly TRBD1 for D (5 bases). The CDR3 loop spans 12 amino acids. In germline, CDR1 is SNHLY, CDR2 FYNNEI. The V gene lost 6 bases and the J gene lost 4 bases, with 9 bases spanning the gap. The chain's CDR3 is CASRGGSTEAFF. The CDR3 DNA follows: TGTGCCAGCAGGGGGGGGTCCACTGAAGCTTTCTTT.

The J gene is TRBJ2-2, the V gene TRBV28; no definite D call. V shed 7 bases and J shed 4 bases, with 16 bases lying between them. This CDR3 is built from 15 residues. Germline lookup yields CDR1 MDHEN and CDR2 SYDVKM. CDR3 amino acids: CASKFTTPGTGELFF. CDR3 DNA sequence: TGTGCCAGCAAGTTTACAACTCCCGGCACCGGGGAGCTGTTTTTT.

The chain links TRBV7-8 to TRBJ1-1; D possibly corresponds to TRBD1 (5 bases). Germline V CDR1 and CDR2: SGHVS, FQNEAQ. CDR3 size: 14 residues. Trimming pared 6 bases from V and 0 bases from J, leaving 11 bases between. The CDR3 DNA follows: TGTGCCAGCAGGCCGGGACGGCTGAACACTGAAGCTTTCTTT. As protein: CASRPGRLNTEAFF.

The rearrangement joins TRBV27 to TRBJ1-1; perhaps TRBD1 as D (5 bases). Per germline, CDR1 MNHEY and CDR2 SMNVEV (reference sequence). CDR3 length equals 12 residues. V was clipped by 5 bases and J by 4 bases, with 8 bases between them. The CDR3 DNA reads as TGTGCCAGCAGTAGGGGAAGCACTGAAGCTTTCTTT. Protein sequence: CASSRGSTEAFF.

This chain uses TRBV6-1 with TRBJ2-6; D remains unclear. This CDR3 is built from 15 residues. Germline V gene sequence: CDR1 MNHNS, CDR2 SASEGT. With 3 bases removed from V and 0 bases from J, the gap between germline ends came to 6 bases. The CDR3 sequence is CASSEVSSGANVLTF. The DNA of the CDR3 is TGTGCCAGCAGTGAGGTGTCCTCTGGGGCCAACGTCCTGACTTTC.